The clone carrying this TCR beta chain was detected ten times or more. The sample comes from a study of identical twins. Each CDR3 protein gets one entry after TCRdb re-called the 5' RACE reads with MiXCR. Among roughly 700,000 distinct CDR3 sequences listed, about 9.4% were seen once. J was trimmed by 5 bases and V by 4 bases; bases with no gene match: 5. Germline-derived CDR1 and CDR2 are SGHRS and YFSETQ. The CDR3 has 14 amino acids. These same data were also listed under a study on yellow fever vaccine responses in identical twins.

The gene calls are TRBV5-1 and TRBJ2-1; 8 bases agree with TRBD2. Material for sequencing was PBMCs. The source is a woman aged 18-29 years in good health. The CDR3, as DNA: TGCGCCAGCAGCCCGGGGGGGGTTAACAATGAGCAGTTCTTC. The encoded protein is CASSPGGVNNEQFF.